This TCR beta chain was recovered during a study of T-cell memory formation after mild COVID-19. Across the study: TCR clusters showed largely donor specificity.

Findings and caveats of the study: Among clones contracting day 15 to 85, CD4/CD8 was balanced, whereas later expanders leaned CD4+. Largely, contracting CD4+ clones fell within CM and EM, and contracting CD8+ clones within EMRA.

Employing constant-segment primers, 5'RACE generated TCR alpha and TCR beta cDNA libraries bearing sample barcodes and UMIs. TCRdb processed the 5' RACE reads anew with MiXCR; each CDR3 protein has one entry. Here the sample spans about 270,000 distinct CDR3 sequences, less than 20% being singletons. Trimming pared 5 bases from V and 1 base from J, leaving 8 bases between. Germline V CDR1 and CDR2: SGHTA, FQGNSA. CDR3 length: 13 residues. This clonotype showed up many times. Its antigen is currently unknown. The receptor was derived from an adult woman who had mild COVID-19 (a few samples of this study predate the infection). Cell type and time point are not known. This chain uses TRBV7-2 with TRBJ1-1; D gene ambiguous. Sequencing used PBMCs or a T cell subset sorted from them (not recorded which). For the CDR3, the DNA is TGTGCCAGCAGCACCCGACGGAACACTGAAGCTTTCTTT. It codes for CASSTRRNTEAFF.